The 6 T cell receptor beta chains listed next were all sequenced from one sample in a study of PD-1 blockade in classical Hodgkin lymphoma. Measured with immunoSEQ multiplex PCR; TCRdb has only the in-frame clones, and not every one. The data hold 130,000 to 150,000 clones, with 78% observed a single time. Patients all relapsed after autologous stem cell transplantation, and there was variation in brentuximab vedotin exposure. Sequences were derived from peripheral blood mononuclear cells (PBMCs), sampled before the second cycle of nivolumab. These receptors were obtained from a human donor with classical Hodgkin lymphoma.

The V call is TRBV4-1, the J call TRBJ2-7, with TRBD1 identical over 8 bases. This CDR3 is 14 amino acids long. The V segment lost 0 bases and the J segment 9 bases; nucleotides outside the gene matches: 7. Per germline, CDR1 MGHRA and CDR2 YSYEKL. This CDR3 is CASSQDERTGRQYF. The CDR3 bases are TGCGCCAGCAGCCAAGATGAGAGGACAGGGCGGCAGTACTTC.

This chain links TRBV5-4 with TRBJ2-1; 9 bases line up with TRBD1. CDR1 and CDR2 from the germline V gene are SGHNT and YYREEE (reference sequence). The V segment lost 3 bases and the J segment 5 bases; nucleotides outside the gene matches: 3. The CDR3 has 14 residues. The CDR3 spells CASSSGQGDNEQFF. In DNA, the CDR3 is TGTGCCAGCAGCTCGGGACAGGGAGACAATGAGCAGTTCTTC.

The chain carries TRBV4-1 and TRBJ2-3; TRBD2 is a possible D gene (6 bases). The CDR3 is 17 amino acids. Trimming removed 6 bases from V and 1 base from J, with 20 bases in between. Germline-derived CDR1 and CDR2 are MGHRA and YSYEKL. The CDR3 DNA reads TGCGCCAGCAGACTTCCCGGCGGGGAACAGGGCACAGATACGCAGTATTTT. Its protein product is CASRLPGGEQGTDTQYF.

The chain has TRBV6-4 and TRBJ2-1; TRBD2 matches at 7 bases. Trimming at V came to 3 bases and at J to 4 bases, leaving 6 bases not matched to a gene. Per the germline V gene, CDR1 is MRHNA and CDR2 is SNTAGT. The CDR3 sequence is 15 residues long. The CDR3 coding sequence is TGTGCCAGCAGTGAGGTCCCAGCGGGGTACAATGAGCAGTTCTTC. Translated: CASSEVPAGYNEQFF.

The CDR3 reads CASSLGGGGPYNEQFF. DNA of the CDR3: TGTGCCAGCAGCTTAGGAGGCGGGGGGCCCTACAATGAGCAGTTCTTC. The chain uses TRBV11-2 and TRBJ2-1; TRBD2 agrees at 8 bases. The CDR3 length is 16 residues. The germline V gene encodes CDR1 SGHAT and CDR2 FQNNGV. The junction had 4 bases not matched to a gene; V was cut back by 1 base and J by 2 bases.

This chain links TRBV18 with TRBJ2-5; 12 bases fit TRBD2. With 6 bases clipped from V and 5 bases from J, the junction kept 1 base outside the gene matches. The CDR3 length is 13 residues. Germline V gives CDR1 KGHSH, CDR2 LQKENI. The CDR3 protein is CASSLAGGETQYF. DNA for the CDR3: TGTGCCAGCTCCCTAGCGGGAGGGGAGACCCAGTACTTC. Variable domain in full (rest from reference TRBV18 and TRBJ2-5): NAGVMQNPRHLVRRRGQEARLRCSPMKGHSHVYWYRQLPEEGLKFMVYLQKENIIDESGMPKERFSAEFPKEGPSILRIQQVVRGDSAAYFCASSLAGGETQYFGPGTRLLVL.